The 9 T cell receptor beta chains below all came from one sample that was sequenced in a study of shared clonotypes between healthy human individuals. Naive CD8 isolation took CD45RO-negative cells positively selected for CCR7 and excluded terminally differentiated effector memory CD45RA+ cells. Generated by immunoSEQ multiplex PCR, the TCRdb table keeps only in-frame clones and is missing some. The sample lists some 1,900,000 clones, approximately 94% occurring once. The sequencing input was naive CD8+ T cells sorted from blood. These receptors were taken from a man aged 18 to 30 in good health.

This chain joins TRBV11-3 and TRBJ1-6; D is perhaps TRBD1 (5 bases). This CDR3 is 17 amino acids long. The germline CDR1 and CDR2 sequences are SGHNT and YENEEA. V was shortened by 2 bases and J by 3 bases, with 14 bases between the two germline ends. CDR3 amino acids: CASSLSPGLHYNSPLHF. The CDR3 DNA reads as TGTGCCAGCAGCTTATCCCCGGGACTTCACTATAATTCACCCCTCCACTTT.

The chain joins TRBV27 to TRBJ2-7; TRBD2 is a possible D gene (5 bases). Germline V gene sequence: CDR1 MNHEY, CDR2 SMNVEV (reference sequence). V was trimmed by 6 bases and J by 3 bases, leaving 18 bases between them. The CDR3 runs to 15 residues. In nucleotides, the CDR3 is TGTGCCAGCAGGCCCGGACCTAGCAATATCTACGAGCAGTACTTC. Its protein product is CASRPGPSNIYEQYF.

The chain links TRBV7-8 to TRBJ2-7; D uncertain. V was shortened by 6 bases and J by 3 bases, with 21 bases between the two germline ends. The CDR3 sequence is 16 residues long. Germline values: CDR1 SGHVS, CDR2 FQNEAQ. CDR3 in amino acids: CASRPMAGPLHYEQYF. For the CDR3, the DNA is TGTGCCAGCAGACCAATGGCCGGCCCCCTCCACTACGAGCAGTACTTC.

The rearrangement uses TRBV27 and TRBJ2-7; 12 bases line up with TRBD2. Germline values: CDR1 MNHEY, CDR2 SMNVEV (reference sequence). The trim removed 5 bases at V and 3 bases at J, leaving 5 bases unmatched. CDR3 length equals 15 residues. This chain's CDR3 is CASSPGTSGYYEQYF. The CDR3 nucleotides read TGTGCCAGCAGTCCCGGGACTAGCGGGTACTACGAGCAGTACTTC.

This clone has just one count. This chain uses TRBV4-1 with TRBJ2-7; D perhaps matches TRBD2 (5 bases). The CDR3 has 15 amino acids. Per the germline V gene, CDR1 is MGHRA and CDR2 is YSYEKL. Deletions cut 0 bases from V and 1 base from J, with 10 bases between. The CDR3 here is CASSQDLANSYEQYF. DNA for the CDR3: TGCGCCAGCAGCCAAGATTTAGCGAATTCCTACGAGCAGTACTTC.

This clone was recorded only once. The CDR3, as DNA: TGTGCCAGCAGCTTATCCCCGGGGGATTACGAGCAGTACTTC. Protein product: CASSLSPGDYEQYF. The chain joins TRBV7-8 to TRBJ2-7; D is possibly TRBD2 (6 bases). Germline assignment: CDR1 SGHVS and CDR2 FQNEAQ. The CDR3 length is 14 residues. V dropped 2 bases and J dropped 4 bases, with 12 bases sitting between them. Together with reference TRBV7-8 and TRBJ2-7, the CDR3 gives the full variable domain: GAGVSQSPRYKVAKRGQDVALRCDPISGHVSLFWYQQALGQGPEFLTYFQNEAQLDKSGLPSDRFFAERPEGSVSTLKIQRTQQEDSAVYLCASSLSPGDYEQYFGPGTRLTVT.

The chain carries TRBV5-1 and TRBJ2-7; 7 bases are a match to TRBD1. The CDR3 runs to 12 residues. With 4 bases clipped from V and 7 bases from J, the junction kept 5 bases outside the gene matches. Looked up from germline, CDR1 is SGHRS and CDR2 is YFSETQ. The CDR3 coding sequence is TGCGCCAGCAGCGACGACAGGGAAGAGCAGTACTTC. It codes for CASSDDREEQYF.

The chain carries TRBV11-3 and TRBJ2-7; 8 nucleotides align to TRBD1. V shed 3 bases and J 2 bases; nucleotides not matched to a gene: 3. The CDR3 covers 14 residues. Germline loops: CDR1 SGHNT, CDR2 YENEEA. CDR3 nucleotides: TGTGCCAGCAGCTTGGGGGACAGGCCCTACGAGCAGTACTTC. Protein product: CASSLGDRPYEQYF.

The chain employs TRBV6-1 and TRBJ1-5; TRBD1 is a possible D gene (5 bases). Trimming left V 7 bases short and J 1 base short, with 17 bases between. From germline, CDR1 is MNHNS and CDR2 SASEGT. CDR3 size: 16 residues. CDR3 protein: CASIDPTEVSNQPQHF. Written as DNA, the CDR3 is TGTGCCAGCATTGACCCGACAGAAGTCAGCAATCAGCCCCAGCATTTT.